Below, 17 T cell receptor beta chains from the same sample are listed, as sequenced in a study of shared clonotypes between healthy human individuals. Generated by immunoSEQ multiplex PCR, the TCRdb table keeps only in-frame clones and is missing some. The sample lists about 1.5 million clones, 95% to 99% seen once, with roughly 0.4% in the top ten. Source material: naive CD4+ T cells sorted from blood. Subset indicated: CD45RA+ positively selected. These receptors all come from a man aged 30-40 years in good health.

This chain uses TRBV29-1 with TRBJ2-3; D is possibly TRBD2 (5 bases). V lost 1 base to trimming and J lost 4 bases, with 6 bases between them. The CDR3 has 12 residues. The germline CDR1 and CDR2 sequences are SQVTM and ANQGSEA. The CDR3 is CSVEVLADTQYF. In DNA form, the CDR3 reads TGCAGCGTTGAAGTACTAGCAGATACGCAGTATTTT.

The sample holds one count of this clone. This rearrangement joins TRBV4-3 to TRBJ1-4; D is uncertain. CDR3 length: 13 amino acids. With 4 bases removed from V and 7 bases from J, the gap between germline ends came to 10 bases. CDR1 LGHNA and CDR2 YSLEER come from the germline V gene. The CDR3 loop is CASSPDGFEKLFF. CDR3 coding DNA: TGCGCCAGCAGCCCAGACGGTTTTGAAAAACTGTTTTTT.

This clone showed up just once. The chain joins TRBV6-1 to TRBJ1-2; D is ambiguous. Germline CDR1 MNHNS, CDR2 SASEGT. Between the trimmed V and J ends, which lost 1 base and 8 bases, there was a span of 11 bases. The CDR3 has 13 amino acids. CDR3 region: CASSEGLALGYTF. Here the CDR3 DNA reads TGTGCCAGCAGTGAAGGCCTCGCCTTAGGCTACACCTTC.

The chain couples TRBV7-9 to TRBJ1-2; D might be TRBD1 (5 bases). The CDR3 has 16 amino acids. Trimming removed 1 base from V and 0 bases from J, with 12 bases in between. Germline V gene sequence: CDR1 SEHNR, CDR2 FQNEAQ (reference sequence). The CDR3 DNA reads as TGTGCCAGCAGCTTAGTCGCAGGGCCTCCTAACTATGGCTACACCTTC. Translation gives CASSLVAGPPNYGYTF.

The rearrangement joins TRBV27 to TRBJ2-4; possible D gene TRBD2, 7 bases. Deletions cut 3 bases from V and 9 bases from J, with 15 bases between. The CDR3 is 14 amino acids. Germline values: CDR1 MNHEY, CDR2 SMNVEV (reference sequence). The CDR3 nucleotides read TGTGCCAGCAGTTTCCGGGGGGCGGAAAGCATTCAGTACTTC. Translated, it gives CASSFRGAESIQYF.

This rearrangement joins TRBV29-1 to TRBJ2-7; 10 bases match TRBD1. The germline V gene encodes CDR1 SQVTM and CDR2 ANQGSEA. V shed 3 bases and J 8 bases; nucleotides not matched to a gene: 10. This CDR3 has 14 amino acids. CDR3 DNA sequence: TGCAGCGTTGAGGGGGACAGGGGACGTTACCAGCAGTACTTC. It is translated as CSVEGDRGRYQQYF.

This rearrangement joins TRBV4-2 to TRBJ2-2; the D gene is possibly TRBD2 (7 bases). The length of the CDR3 is 17 residues. V lost 0 bases and J 7 bases, leaving 18 bases between the germline ends. Germline CDR1 LGHNA, CDR2 YNFKEQ. The CDR3, as DNA: TGTGCCAGCAGCCAAGATCTAGGGGGAGGGCCGATCGGGGAGCTGTTTTTT. This translates into CASSQDLGGGPIGELFF.

The chain's CDR3 is CASSARGSNQPQHF. CDR3 nucleotide sequence: TGCGCCAGCAGTGCTCGCGGGAGCAATCAGCCCCAGCATTTT. This chain links TRBV10-2 with TRBJ1-5; unclear D gene. This CDR3 has 14 amino acids. CDR1 is WSHSY and CDR2 is SAAADI in the germline V gene. V lost 4 bases, J lost 1 base, and 8 bases lay in between.

The chain recombines TRBV19 with TRBJ2-2; TRBD1 is a possible D gene (6 bases). The CDR3 runs 13 residues. Germline V gene data show CDR1 as LNHDA and CDR2 as SQIVND (reference sequence). Trimming shortened V by 5 bases and J by 7 bases, and 11 bases separated the two germline ends. This CDR3 is CASSVQGHGELFF. The CDR3, as DNA: TGTGCCAGTAGTGTACAGGGTCACGGGGAGCTGTTTTTT.

This clone was observed once. The DNA for the CDR3 is TGTGCCGGCTCTTTCGGGACTAGCGGGACCTACGAGCAGTACTTC. The encoded protein is CAGSFGTSGTYEQYF. This rearrangement joins TRBV28 to TRBJ2-7; 13 nucleotides match TRBD2. Trimming removed 11 bases from V and 2 bases from J; junction bases left unmatched: 9. Germline assignment: CDR1 MDHEN and CDR2 SYDVKM. There are 15 residues in the CDR3.

With respect to this clone: One end of the junction varies from germline; a read error may be responsible. As DNA, the CDR3 is TGTGCCACCAGTCGCCAGGGGGCGCGTCAAGAGACCCAGTACTTC. This codes for CATSRQGARQETQYF. The rearrangement uses TRBV10-3 and TRBJ2-5, with 8 bases aligning to TRBD1. CDR3 size: 15 residues. From germline, CDR1 is ENHRY and CDR2 SYGVKD.

The chain uses TRBV9 and TRBJ2-1; 9 positions match TRBD2. V lost 4 bases to trimming and J lost 3 bases; unmatched junction nucleotides: 5. CDR3 size: 15 residues. Germline CDR1 SGDLS, CDR2 YYNGEE. CDR3 nucleotide sequence: TGTGCCAGCAGCCCTAGCGGGGAAAACTACAATGAGCAGTTCTTC. This sequence encodes CASSPSGENYNEQFF.

In this sample, this clone turned up once. The CDR3 protein is CASSPFAGSGANVLTF. Written as DNA, the CDR3 is TGTGCCAGCAGCCCTTTTGCGGGGTCTGGGGCCAACGTCCTGACTTTC. This sequence joins TRBV5-4 and TRBJ2-6; D perhaps matches TRBD2 (6 bases). Between the trimmed V and J ends, which lost 4 bases and 1 base, there was a span of 12 bases. Per the germline V gene, CDR1 is SGHNT and CDR2 is YYREEE (reference sequence). The CDR3 spans 16 residues. The full variable domain, with the rest looked up from reference TRBV5-4 and TRBJ2-6, is ETGVTQSPTHLIKTRGQQVTLRCSSQSGHNTVSWYQQALGQGPQFIFQYYREEENGRGNFPPRFSGLQFPNYSSELNVNALELDDSALYLCASSPFAGSGANVLTFGAGSRLTVL.

The chain is built from TRBV5-1 and TRBJ2-2; possible D gene TRBD2, 5 bases. The CDR3 is made up of 16 amino acids. The V end was cut by 0 bases, the J end by 5 bases, with 14 bases between. Looked up from germline, CDR1 is SGHRS and CDR2 is YFSETQ. The CDR3: CASSLANEGRTGELFF. CDR3 coding DNA: TGCGCCAGCAGCTTGGCCAATGAGGGCAGAACCGGGGAGCTGTTTTTT.

The gene calls are TRBV2 and TRBJ2-1, with a weak D call TRBD1 (5 bases). The V and J ends lost 3 bases and 3 bases respectively, with 12 bases between them. The CDR3 runs 15 residues. CDR1 and CDR2 (germline): SNHLY, FYNNEI. CDR3 amino acids: CASSDRVLLYNEQFF. Here the CDR3 DNA reads TGTGCCAGCAGTGACAGGGTCTTGCTCTACAATGAGCAGTTCTTC.

A note on this clone: In the same sample, other DNA sequences code for this CDR3. The genes are TRBV28 and TRBJ1-5; D is possibly TRBD1 (5 bases). The CDR3 extends over 15 amino acids. V lost 2 bases and J lost 2, with 10 bases in between. Germline CDR1 is MDHEN and CDR2 is SYDVKM. The CDR3 DNA reads TGTGCCAGCAGTTTAGGTGGAGGGGGCAATCAGCCCCAGCATTTT. Protein: CASSLGGGGNQPQHF.

The chain joins TRBV27 to TRBJ1-4; D not certain. Trimming left V 2 bases short and J 3 bases short, with 7 bases between. The CDR3 extends over 14 amino acids. Germline V lookup: CDR1 MNHEY, CDR2 SMNVEV (reference sequence). CDR3 bases: TGTGCCAGCAGTTTAGGCCTATCTAATGAAAAACTGTTTTTT. Translation gives CASSLGLSNEKLFF.